The rows below give T cell receptor beta chains drawn from one sample of a study of beta chain features in type 1 diabetes. Assay: immunoSEQ multiplex PCR; the TCRdb copy retains only in-frame clones and omits some. The data show some 400,000 clones, more than 12% seen once. The specimen sequenced was naive CD4+ T cells from blood. Source of these receptors: a young woman in good health. Each CDR3 is given with its conserved first and last residue. The order of the fields is D gene, clone size, J gene, V gene, CDR3 DNA, CDR3 protein. The D gene is left open where the match is weak. Some rows have no size entry. The others give once, few or many, or a class for an expanded clone.

D: TRBD1
size: few
J: TRBJ1-5
V: TRBV18
DNA: TGTGCCAGCTCTACGGCAGGGGGCGCGGAGTTAAATCAGCCCCAGCATTTT
CDR3: CASSTAGGAELNQPQHF

D: TRBD2
size: .
J: TRBJ2-2
V: TRBV7-2
DNA: TGTGCCAGCAGCCCCCGGGGAGCGGGAGACACCGGGGAGCTGTTTTTT
CDR3: CASSPRGAGDTGELFF

D: .
size: .
J: TRBJ1-2
V: TRBV15
DNA: TGTGCCACCAGCAGAGAGAGGGCTCCTTGGGGTGGCTACACCTTC
CDR3: CATSRERAPWGGYTF

D: .
size: .
J: TRBJ1-2
V: TRBV6-1
DNA: TGTGCCAGCAAATTAAACTATGGCTACACCTTC
CDR3: CASKLNYGYTF

D: .
size: once
J: TRBJ2-2
V: TRBV5-1
DNA: TGCGCCAGCAGCCCTCGGCCGGACACCGGTGGGGAGCTGTTTTTT
CDR3: CASSPRPDTGGELFF

D: TRBD2
size: few
J: TRBJ2-3
V: TRBV29-1
DNA: TGCAGCGTCGAGCCCCAAGCGGGAGTGCTTGATACGCAGTATTTT
CDR3: CSVEPQAGVLDTQYF

D: TRBD2
size: few
J: TRBJ2-1
V: TRBV6-6
DNA: TGTGCCAGCAGGGATAGCGGGCAGTCTTACAATGAGCAGTTCTTC
CDR3: CASRDSGQSYNEQFF

D: TRBD2
size: .
J: TRBJ2-3
V: TRBV2
DNA: TGTGCCAGCAGAGTAGCGGGAGTTGCAGATACGCAGTATTTT
CDR3: CASRVAGVADTQYF

D: TRBD2
size: .
J: TRBJ2-1
V: TRBV11-1
DNA: TGTGCCAGCAGCTTACCCACTAGCGGGAGTAGTAATGAGCAGTTCTTC
CDR3: CASSLPTSGSSNEQFF

D: .
size: once
J: TRBJ1-2
V: TRBV27
DNA: TGTGCCAGCAGTTTACCGGGGGGTTTTGGCTACACCTTC
CDR3: CASSLPGGFGYTF

D: .
size: .
J: TRBJ2-3
V: TRBV6-5
DNA: TGTGCCAGCAGTTACTCGTATGGCGGTACGCAGTATTTT
CDR3: CASSYSYGGTQYF